This is a list of T cell receptor beta chains from one sample in a study of patients and donors after allogeneic stem cell transplantation. MiXCR, applied by TCRdb to the RT-PCR reads, yields one record per CDR3 protein. The sample has about 590 distinct CDR3 sequences, roughly 2.2% seen once. What was sequenced was blood, either unsorted or a sorted T cell fraction (not recorded which). Receptors were obtained from a human donor who was either an allogeneic HSCT recipient or a stem cell or donor lymphocyte infusion donor (not recorded which). It is not recorded whose cells these are; they may come from a transplant donor. The CDR3 runs from the conserved cysteine through the conserved F or W. A D gene is named only where the DNA matches it firmly. Only some rows state a clone size, as once, few, many or a class for expanded clones.

j_call | clone_size | v_call | d_call | cdr3_aa | cdr3_nt
TRBJ2-7 | medium-sized | TRBV27 | TRBD2 | CASSPIAGGPAEQYF | TGTGCCAGCAGTCCTATAGCGGGAGGGCCGGCCGAGCAGTACTTC
TRBJ2-7 | medium-sized | TRBV29-1 | TRBD1 | CSVEAQGHETLSSYGTGLYEQYF | TGCAGCGTTGAGGCACAGGGGCACGAGACACTATCATCCTACGGGACAGGGCTCTACGAGCAGTACTTC
TRBJ2-5 | medium-sized | TRBV27 | TRBD2 | CASSVSGRWQETQYF | TGTGCCAGCAGCGTGAGCGGGAGGTGGCAAGAGACCCAGTACTTC
TRBJ2-1 | large | TRBV2 | TRBD2 | CASSESAGGFYNEQFF | TGTGCCAGCAGTGAATCAGCGGGAGGATTCTACAATGAGCAGTTCTTC
TRBJ2-5 | medium-sized | TRBV2 | - | CASSPVDQETQDF | TGTGCCAGCAGCCCCGTTGATCAAGAGACCCAGGACTTC
TRBJ2-7 | medium-sized | TRBV6-5 | - | CASSYSGDYEQYF | TGTGCCAGCAGTTACTCGGGTGACTACGAGCAGTACTTC
TRBJ1-5 | - | TRBV12-3/TRBV12-4 | - | CASSLGLYQPQHF | TGTGCCAGCAGTTTAGGCCTCTATCAGCCCCAGCATTTT
TRBJ2-7 | - | TRBV7-9 | - | CASSDISTYEQYF | TGTGCCAGCAGCGACATCAGCACCTACGAGCAGTACTTC
TRBJ2-1 | medium-sized | TRBV5-6 | TRBD2 | CASSLAASGRHNEQFF | TGTGCCAGCAGCTTGGCGGCTAGCGGGAGGCATAATGAGCAGTTCTTC
TRBJ2-7 | large | TRBV5-6 | - | CASSLRQAYEQYF | TGTGCCAGCAGCTTAAGACAGGCCTACGAGCAGTACTTC
TRBJ2-7 | large | TRBV7-8 | TRBD1 | CASSTVGQGLSYEQYF | TGTGCCAGCAGCACGGTGGGACAGGGGCTCTCCTACGAGCAGTACTTC
TRBJ2-7 | large | TRBV29-1 | - | CSVVKKNTAYEQYF | TGCAGCGTTGTTAAAAAGAACACAGCCTACGAGCAGTACTTC
TRBJ2-1 | - | TRBV25-1 | TRBD2 | CASKRAGGPGNEQFF | TGTGCCAGCAAGAGGGCGGGAGGGCCGGGCAATGAGCAGTTCTTC
TRBJ2-1 | medium-sized | TRBV5-6 | TRBD1 | CASSLDKGATYNEQFF | TGTGCCAGCAGCTTGGATAAGGGGGCAACCTACAATGAGCAGTTCTTC
TRBJ1-6 | - | TRBV9 | - | CASSPRELNNSPLHF | TGTGCCAGCAGCCCCCGAGAACTGAATAATTCACCCCTCCACTTT
TRBJ1-1 | - | TRBV7-3 | - | CASSTSGAGTEAFF | TGTGCCAGCAGCACGTCAGGGGCGGGAACTGAAGCTTTCTTT
TRBJ2-7 | large | TRBV5-1 | - | CASSLGLEGEQYF | TGCGCCAGCAGCTTGGGACTAGAGGGCGAGCAGTACTTC
TRBJ1-1 | - | TRBV18 | - | CASAAGNAEAFF | TGTGCCAGCGCTGCGGGGAATGCTGAAGCTTTCTTT
TRBJ2-5 | large | TRBV11-2 | TRBD2 | CASSLFGGRGETQYF | TGTGCCAGCAGCTTGTTTGGCGGGAGGGGCGAGACCCAGTACTTC
TRBJ2-5 | medium-sized | TRBV4-1 | - | CASSQVGVGETQYF | TGCGCCAGCAGCCAAGTCGGAGTCGGGGAGACCCAGTACTTC
TRBJ2-7 | few | TRBV11-2 | TRBD2 | CASSLTSGITYEQYF | TGTGCCAGCAGCTTAACTAGCGGGATAACCTACGAGCAGTACTTC
TRBJ1-2 | large | TRBV5-5 | - | CASSLDGKTTIYGYTF | TGTGCCAGCAGCTTGGATGGGAAAACTACGATCTATGGCTACACCTTC
TRBJ2-7 | hyperexpanded | TRBV7-2 | - | CASSARRTFSYEQYF | TGTGCCAGCAGCGCCCGGAGGACGTTCTCCTACGAGCAGTACTTC
TRBJ2-7 | medium-sized | TRBV29-1 | - | CSAGEGVSYEQYF | TGCAGCGCAGGGGAAGGGGTCTCCTACGAGCAGTACTTC
TRBJ1-1 | medium-sized | TRBV7-2 | TRBD1 | CASSFSRPGQGIKDTEAFF | TGTGCCAGCAGCTTCTCCCGGCCGGGACAGGGTATTAAGGACACTGAAGCTTTCTTT
TRBJ2-7 | medium-sized | TRBV30 | TRBD2 | CAWRAGLAGSQRQYF | TGTGCCTGGAGGGCGGGACTAGCGGGCTCTCAAAGACAGTACTTC
TRBJ2-5 | large | TRBV29-1 | - | CSAGGYTGTAETQYF | TGCAGCGCCGGGGGTTACACCGGGACAGCAGAGACCCAGTACTTC
TRBJ2-2 | hyperexpanded | TRBV9 | - | CASRPFDINTGELFF | TGTGCCAGCAGGCCATTTGACATAAACACCGGGGAGCTGTTTTTT
TRBJ1-1 | few | TRBV6-2/TRBV6-3 | - | CASSPGPGTEAFF | TGTGCCAGCAGCCCTGGACCGGGCACTGAAGCTTTCTTT
TRBJ2-7 | medium-sized | TRBV27 | - | CASSQIGNEQYF | TGTGCCAGCTCCCAAATCGGGAACGAGCAGTACTTC
TRBJ2-5 | few | TRBV7-9 | TRBD1 | CASSEDRDRETQYF | TGTGCCAGCAGCGAAGACAGGGACCGAGAGACCCAGTACTTC
TRBJ2-7 | medium-sized | TRBV7-9 | - | CASSSPSRDSSYEQYF | TGTGCCAGCAGCTCCCCCTCCCGGGACTCCTCCTACGAGCAGTACTTC
TRBJ2-3 | - | TRBV5-1 | TRBD1 | CASSSHRGRSETDTQYF | TGCGCCAGCAGCTCACACAGGGGGCGCAGTGAAACAGATACGCAGTATTTT
TRBJ2-1 | medium-sized | TRBV4-3 | TRBD1 | CASSLGTGGHEQFF | TGCGCCAGCAGCCTCGGGACAGGGGGCCATGAGCAGTTCTTC
TRBJ2-3 | medium-sized | TRBV5-4 | - | CASTNPTGAGSTDTQYF | TGTGCCAGCACCAATCCAACGGGAGCAGGGAGCACAGATACGCAGTATTTT
TRBJ2-1 | few | TRBV4-1 | - | CASSQDGGGIDNEQFF | TGCGCCAGCAGCCAAGATGGCGGGGGCATCGACAATGAGCAGTTCTTC
TRBJ2-1 | large | TRBV7-8 | - | CASSLGWRAPYREQFF | TGTGCCAGCAGCTTAGGGTGGCGGGCCCCCTATAGAGAGCAGTTCTTC
TRBJ2-2 | few | TRBV7-8 | TRBD2 | CACAGGRAGELFF | TGTGCCTGTGCGGGAGGGCGTGCCGGGGAGCTGTTTTTT
TRBJ2-1 | large | TRBV7-2 | - | CASSFASLYEQFF | TGTGCCAGCAGCTTTGCTTCACTATACGAGCAGTTCTTC
TRBJ2-7 | medium-sized | TRBV10-3 | - | CAISEWIQGQSEQYF | TGTGCCATCAGTGAGTGGATTCAGGGCCAATCCGAGCAGTACTTC
TRBJ1-1 | medium-sized | TRBV23-1 | - | CASSQSGFKAFF | TGCGCCAGCAGTCAATCAGGATTTAAAGCTTTCTTT
TRBJ2-3 | large | TRBV23-1 | - | CASTPGTGGTDTQYF | TGCGCCAGCACCCCCGGAACAGGAGGCACAGATACGCAGTATTTT
TRBJ2-2 | large | TRBV9 | TRBD2 | CASSGGLAGGPGELFF | TGTGCCAGCAGCGGAGGACTAGCGGGAGGTCCCGGGGAGCTGTTTTTT
TRBJ2-7 | - | TRBV4-1 | - | CASSIDEDEQYF | TGCGCCAGCAGCATTGATGAGGACGAGCAGTACTTC
TRBJ2-7 | hyperexpanded | TRBV7-9 | - | CASSPQDPKLFYEQYF | TGTGCCAGCAGCCCTCAGGATCCGAAACTCTTCTACGAGCAGTACTTC
TRBJ2-1 | medium-sized | TRBV4-3 | TRBD2 | CASSQDPLAGGNNEQFF | TGCGCCAGCAGCCAAGATCCGCTCGCGGGAGGGAACAATGAGCAGTTCTTC
TRBJ1-2 | medium-sized | TRBV7-2 | - | CASSLYGEINYGYTF | TGTGCCAGCAGCTTATATGGTGAGATCAACTATGGCTACACCTTC